The sequence of this TCR beta chain was determined in a study of blood T cell repertoires in COVID-19 (dated by TCRdb to 2018 to 2020). Regarding the study in general: Samples from collaborators originated in the United States, Italy and Spain and spanned both the acute and convalescent phases of COVID-19. Sample metadata almost always included a de-identified subject ID, COVID-19 status, age in years and sex. Where available, HLA class I and class II types were taken from metadata supplied by the sample provider and were not determined by assay-based typing. The material from the prospective study consisted of cDNA or gDNA derived from T cells, B-cell-depleted T cells, or PBMCs. The repertoires were released in a freely available public database intended as a resource for research on the immune response to SARS-CoV-2. Subjects who had been exposed to COVID-19, were actively infected with it, or had recovered from it provided the deeply sampled blood TCRbeta repertoires that made up the dataset. The samples were drawn from the first 160 participants of the ongoing ImmuneRACE study and from some 1,300 subjects provided by 6 global collaborators. General findings and caveats noted by the study authors: The quantity of clinical and demographic metadata differed by source and by participant and was supplied without curation.

TCRbeta CDR3 regions were amplified from genomic DNA using the immunoSEQ Assay, a bias-controlled multiplex PCR. The source study handled its data this way. The number of nucleated cells in each sample was estimated by amplification of reference gene primers within the assay. Sequence reads were collapsed and filtered to measure the absolute abundance of every unique TCRbeta CDR3 rearrangement. For each sample, productive Simpson clonality was calculated as the square root of Simpson's diversity index across productive rearrangements. This is the immuneACCESS table as TCRdb keeps it, with only in-frame sequences that have V and J called. A part of the clones is gone; compared with another copy, unresolved V genes explain less than half, and the rest is unexplained. The V and J calls and the clone size are those of that table, but D and trimming were determined from the DNA. The sample records some 220,000 clones, under 85% of which are singletons. Of the sample, around 1.3% is held by the ten largest clones.

One collaborating source in Seattle enrolled patients during active infection and followed them longitudinally through the course of disease. Whole blood was collected in K2EDTA tubes by collaborating institutions according to the institutions' own protocols. For TCRbeta analysis, collaborator samples were shipped as frozen whole blood, as isolated PBMCs, or as DNA extracted from either sample type. Worth noting for this clone: This receptor's antigen is unknown. No per-base quality is available; no much larger clone lies one base away.

The CDR3 sequence holds 16 residues, the cysteine and phenylalanine included. The only DNA kept is the CDR3, 48 bases in frame from the first base. V loses 1 base at its end and J loses 6 bases; junction bases beyond the gene matches: 10. Via the germline V gene, CDR1 is SGHAT and CDR2 FQNNGV. Sequences were obtained from peripheral blood. The sequence links TRBV11-2 to TRBJ1-2; a stretch of 8 junction bases matches TRBD1. The TCR was taken from a woman between 25 and 40 years old with COVID-19, enrolled during active disease. CDR3 region: CASSLAGLRGRDGYTF. The DNA sequence follows: TGTGCCAGCAGCTTAGCCGGTCTCAGGGGGCGAGATGGCTACACCTTC. The CDR3 plus the reference TRBV11-2 and TRBJ1-2 genes for the other parts give the full variable domain: EAGVAQSPRYKIIEKRQSVAFWCNPISGHATLYWYQQILGQGPKLLIQFQNNGVVDDSQLPKDRFSAERLKGVDSTLKIQPAKLEDSAVYLCASSLAGLRGRDGYTFGSGTRLTVV.